The source of this T cell receptor (beta chain) is a study of cytomegalovirus exposure and HLA in healthy donors. Study in general: Later analysis reported that the 95 to 150 validation repertoires shared the platform of the approximately 670 first-cohort repertoires. The study's findings and limits: A few of the chains that were CMV-associated were confirmed in vitro to be specific for CMV antigens. Usually a TCR sequence was rare, but some public TCRs were found in many donors. Altogether, 150 or so TCR beta chains were recorded as cytomegalovirus-associated.

Trimming pared 0 bases from V and 0 bases from J, leaving 10 bases between. Germline assignment: CDR1 SGDLS and CDR2 YYNGEE. This CDR3 has 15 residues. Points on this clone: Its specificity is unknown.

Libraries were prepared by immunoSEQ multiplex PCR; TCRdb keeps only in-frame clonotypes and omits some of them. This sample has approximately 300,000 clones, with roughly 85% found just once. This TCR came from a woman between 18 and 29 years old in good health and CMV-seronegative. V gene TRBV9 combines with J gene TRBJ2-7; the D gene is possibly TRBD2 (5 bases). Sequenced sample: PBMCs. CDR3 nucleotides: TGTGCCAGCAGCGTAGAGACCGGGGACTCCTACGAGCAGTACTTC. Protein sequence: CASSVETGDSYEQYF.